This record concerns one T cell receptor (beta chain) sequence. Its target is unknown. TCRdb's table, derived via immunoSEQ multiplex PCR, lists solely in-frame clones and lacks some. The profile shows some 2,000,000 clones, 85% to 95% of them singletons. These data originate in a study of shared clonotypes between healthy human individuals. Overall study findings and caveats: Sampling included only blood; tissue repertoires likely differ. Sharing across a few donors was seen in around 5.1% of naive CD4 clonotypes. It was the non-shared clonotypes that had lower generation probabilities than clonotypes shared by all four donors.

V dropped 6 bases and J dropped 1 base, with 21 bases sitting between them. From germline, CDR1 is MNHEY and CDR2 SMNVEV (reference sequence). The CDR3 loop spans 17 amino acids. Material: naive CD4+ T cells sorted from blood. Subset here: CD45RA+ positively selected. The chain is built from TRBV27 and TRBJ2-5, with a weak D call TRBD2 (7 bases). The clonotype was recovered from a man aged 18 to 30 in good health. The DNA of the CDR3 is TGTGCCAGCAGATTACCAAAGGGGGACTATCTCCAAGAGACCCAGTACTTC. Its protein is CASRLPKGDYLQETQYF.